This T cell receptor beta chain was captured by sequencing in a study of blood T cell repertoires in COVID-19 (dated by TCRdb to 2018 to 2021). About the investigation overall: Collaborator samples came from the United States, Italy and Spain and covered acute and convalescent phases of COVID-19. The repertoires were released in a freely available public database intended as a resource for research on the immune response to SARS-CoV-2. Where available, HLA class I and class II types were obtained from metadata supplied by the sample provider rather than from assay-based typing. The sample metadata nearly always contained a de-identified subject ID, COVID-19 status, age in years and sex. The dataset comprised deeply sampled blood TCRbeta repertoires from subjects exposed to, actively infected with, or recovered from COVID-19. The prospective study material was composed of cDNA or gDNA derived from T cells, B-cell-depleted T cells, or PBMCs. Samples came from the ongoing ImmuneRACE study (first 160 participants) plus 1,254 subjects from 6 global collaborators. Results the study describes overall, beyond this receptor: The quantity of clinical and demographic metadata differed by source and by participant and was supplied without curation.

TCRbeta CDR3 regions were amplified from genomic DNA using the immunoSEQ Assay, a bias-controlled multiplex PCR. Under the source paper's analysis protocol: The number of nucleated cells in each sample was estimated by amplification of reference gene primers within the assay. Sequence reads were collapsed and filtered to measure the absolute abundance of every unique TCRbeta CDR3 rearrangement. For each sample, productive Simpson clonality was calculated as the square root of Simpson's diversity index across productive rearrangements. TCRdb mirrors the immuneACCESS table, restricted to in-frame sequences. Some clones are absent from its copies; in checked studies, under half trace to an unresolved V gene, and the reason for the others is unknown. V and J calls and clone size follow that table, whereas D and trimming were derived from the DNA. For this sample there are roughly 80,000 clones; around 91% appear just once. Together, the top ten hold 1.9% of the sample.

Collaborating institutions collected whole blood in K2EDTA tubes following their own protocols. Collaborator samples were shipped for TCRbeta analysis as frozen whole blood, isolated PBMCs, or DNA extracted from either sample type. This clone was picked up one time. The antigen it recognizes is unknown. Qualities for individual bases were not recorded, and no much larger clone is one base off. CDR1 and CDR2 are read off the germline V gene as SGHTA and FQGNSA. The CDR3 runs 16 amino acids, cysteine and phenylalanine included. The CDR3 DNA has 48 bases and is translated from base 1. Trimming at the junction amounts to 1 base on V and 1 base on J, and the germline ends lie 14 bases apart.

The rearranged segments are TRBV7-2 and TRBJ2-7; the D gene cannot be resolved reliably. The receptor's source is a woman aged 50 to 60 in a cohort sampled during active COVID-19. Sequencing was carried out using peripheral blood. The DNA sequence follows: TGTGCCAGCAGCTTAGGTGCTCCTAGAGTATCCTACGAGCAGTACTTC. It translates to CASSLGAPRVSYEQYF. The CDR3, completed at both ends by the reference TRBV7-2 and TRBJ2-7 genes, gives the full variable domain GAGVSQSPSNKVTEKGKDVELRCDPISGHTALYWYRQSLGQGLEFLIYFQGNSAPDKSGLPSDRFSAERTGGSVSTLTIQRTQQEDSAVYLCASSLGAPRVSYEQYFGPGTRLTVT.